A selection of T cell receptor beta chains follows, all from one sample in a study of beta chain features in type 1 diabetes. Libraries were prepared by immunoSEQ multiplex PCR; TCRdb keeps only in-frame clonotypes and omits some of them. The data contain around 450,000 clones, roughly an eighth of them singletons. The source material was naive CD4+ T cells from blood. Receptors were obtained from a woman aged 18-35 years in good health. The CDR3 runs from the conserved cysteine through the conserved F or W. D genes are given only for firm matches. The size entry is marked missing in some rows and otherwise reads once, few, many or a size class.

abundance,j_gene,v_gene,d_gene,CDR3nt,CDR3aa
few,TRBJ1-4,TRBV15,-,TGTGCCACCAGCAGAGATTATGGGGCTTCAACTAATGAAAAACTGTTTTTT,CATSRDYGASTNEKLFF
few,TRBJ2-4,TRBV5-6,TRBD2,TGTGCCAGCAATCCAGCTAGCGGACTAGCCAAAAACATTCAGTACTTC,CASNPASGLAKNIQYF
-,TRBJ1-1,TRBV7-2,TRBD1,TGTGCCAGCAGAACCCAGGGGGGGCAAGGTGAAGCTTTCTTT,CASRTQGGQGEAFF
few,TRBJ1-6,TRBV15,TRBD1,TGTGCCATCGGCCGGGACAGGGGAAATTCACCCCTCCACTTT,CAIGRDRGNSPLHF
-,TRBJ2-4,TRBV7-3,TRBD1,TGTGCCAGCAGCTTAATGGGGTTGGACAGGGGAAACATTCAGTACTTC,CASSLMGLDRGNIQYF
few,TRBJ1-1,TRBV25-1,-,TGTGCCAGCAGGGTTTACACTGAAGCTTTCTTT,CASRVYTEAFF
-,TRBJ1-1,TRBV9,-,TGTGCCAGCAGCGGCCCCGGGACACCGACTGAAGCTTTCTTT,CASSGPGTPTEAFF
-,TRBJ2-3,TRBV19,-,TGTGCCAGTAGTATAGGATCCGGAGCAAGAACGCAGTATTTT,CASSIGSGARTQYF
-,TRBJ1-5,TRBV14,TRBD1,TGTGCCAGCAGCCAAGGACAGGGAGGGCCCCAGCATTTT,CASSQGQGGPQHF
once,TRBJ2-4,TRBV4-3,-,TGCGCCAGCAGCCAAAGCAGGGCGGGACAGCCAAACATTCAGTACTTC,CASSQSRAGQPNIQYF
-,TRBJ2-7,TRBV7-9,-,TGTGCCAGCAGCTCCTCAGGCCCCTACGAGCAGTACTTC,CASSSSGPYEQYF
-,TRBJ1-2,TRBV4-1,TRBD1,TGCGCCAGCAGCCACTACTTGAGGACAGGGAGCTATGGCTACACCTTC,CASSHYLRTGSYGYTF
few,TRBJ2-1,TRBV27,-,TGTGCCAGCAGCACACCTGGACAGCCCGGGCCCTACAATGAGCAGTTCTTC,CASSTPGQPGPYNEQFF
-,TRBJ2-5,TRBV13,-,TGTGCCAGCAGCCCCGGTCCCAAAGAGACCCAGTACTTC,CASSPGPKETQYF
-,TRBJ2-1,TRBV9,TRBD1,TGTGCCAGCAGCCACAAACCGGGACAGGGGAGAAATGAGCAGTTCTTC,CASSHKPGQGRNEQFF
few,TRBJ1-2,TRBV30,-,TGTGCCTGGAGTCCTCGGTTGACTGCTAACTATGGCTACACCTTC,CAWSPRLTANYGYTF
few,TRBJ2-5,TRBV10-3,TRBD1,TGTGCCATCAGTCTCACCGGGACAGGGAAAGAGACCCAGTACTTC,CAISLTGTGKETQYF
-,TRBJ1-2,TRBV30,TRBD1,TGTGCCTGGGGGGACAGGACCTATGGCTACACCTTC,CAWGDRTYGYTF
-,TRBJ2-2,TRBV5-4,TRBD1,TGTGCCAGCAGCCCACCTCCGGGACAGAGCTACACCGGGGAGCTGTTTTTT,CASSPPPGQSYTGELFF
-,TRBJ2-7,TRBV4-2,TRBD1,TGTGCCAGCAGCGACAGGGGACACTTCGAGCAGTACTTC,CASSDRGHFEQYF
few,TRBJ2-1,TRBV18,-,TGTGCCAGCTCACCAAATGGGCAACTAGACAATGAGCAGTTCTTC,CASSPNGQLDNEQFF
-,TRBJ2-5,TRBV2,TRBD1,TGTGCCAGCAGTGTGGGACAGGGGATTAAGACCCAGTACTTC,CASSVGQGIKTQYF